Below, 7 T cell receptor beta chains from the same sample are listed, as sequenced in a study of cytomegalovirus exposure and HLA in healthy donors (dated by TCRdb to about 2017). The library relied on the immunoSEQ multiplex PCR assay. A mixture of 60 forward primers for TCR Vbeta segments and 13 reverse primers for TCR Jbeta segments was used in the multiplex PCR. Not all clones reach the TCRdb copy of this immuneACCESS table, which keeps in-frame sequences only. Checked studies attribute under half of the gap to unresolved V genes and leave the rest unexplained. In this sample the table shows about 130,000 clones, about 85% of which occur a single time. The ten largest clonotypes hold around 1.7% of the sample. The sample comprised PBMCs. The source of these receptors is a boy aged 5-17 years in good health and CMV-seronegative.

The J gene is TRBJ1-5, the V gene TRBV18, with TRBD1 identical over 9 bases. The CDR3 runs to 15 residues. Germline V gives CDR1 KGHSH, CDR2 LQKENI. V gave up 6 bases and J gave up 0 bases; unmatched junction bases: 3. In DNA form, the CDR3 reads TGTGCCAGCTCCCAGGACAGGGGTAGCAATCAGCCCCAGCATTTT. This encodes CASSQDRGSNQPQHF.

The chain joins TRBV29-1 to TRBJ1-1; D perhaps matches TRBD1 (5 bases). Per germline, CDR1 SQVTM and CDR2 ANQGSEA. The CDR3 is 14 amino acids. V was cut by 6 bases and J by 5 bases, with 19 bases left in between. The CDR3 reads CSVQGPGKGTEAFF. In DNA form, the CDR3 reads TGCAGCGTCCAGGGCCCAGGGAAGGGAACTGAAGCTTTCTTT.

The rearrangement joins TRBV9 to TRBJ2-2, with a possible D match to TRBD2 (5 bases). V shed 2 bases and J shed 4 bases, with 9 bases lying between them. In germline, CDR1 is SGDLS, CDR2 YYNGEE. The CDR3 extends over 14 amino acids. The CDR3 region has the DNA TGTGCCAGCAGCGTGGACTCTCTCACCGGGGAGCTGTTTTTT. Protein sequence: CASSVDSLTGELFF.

The rearrangement uses TRBV5-4 and TRBJ2-2; 10 bases are shared with TRBD1. Germline V lookup: CDR1 SGHNT, CDR2 YYREEE (reference sequence). This CDR3 spans 15 amino acids. Losses at the gene ends were 5 bases for V and 5 bases for J; bases not matched to a gene: 6. CDR3 in amino acids: CASSSGTGETGELFF. In nucleotides, the CDR3 is TGTGCCAGCAGTTCCGGGACAGGGGAAACCGGGGAGCTGTTTTTT. The full variable domain, its missing parts supplied by reference TRBV5-4 and TRBJ2-2, is ETGVTQSPTHLIKTRGQQVTLRCSSQSGHNTVSWYQQALGQGPQFIFQYYREEENGRGNFPPRFSGLQFPNYSSELNVNALELDDSALYLCASSSGTGETGELFFGEGSRLTVL.

This clone was counted a single time. The V call is TRBV10-3, the J call TRBJ2-7; perhaps TRBD1 as D (7 bases). Trimming left V 4 bases short and J 4 bases short, with 14 bases between. The CDR3 runs 14 residues. In germline, CDR1 is ENHRY, CDR2 SYGVKD. The CDR3 DNA follows: TGTGCCATCAGTGCGGACAGGCGGGGTTACGAGCAGTACTTC. This codes for CAISADRRGYEQYF.

The J gene is TRBJ1-2, the V gene TRBV5-6; 11 nucleotides match TRBD1. J was trimmed by 5 bases and V by 4 bases; bases with no gene match: 7. The CDR3 covers 15 residues. CDR1 is SGHDT and CDR2 is YYEEEE in the germline V gene. The CDR3 reads CASSLFGQGAYGYTF. CDR3 DNA: TGTGCCAGCAGCCTGTTCGGACAGGGGGCGTATGGCTACACCTTC.

The chain links TRBV4-1 to TRBJ2-5, with 7 bases that match TRBD1. The J call could be wrong; TRBJ2-7 is a better fit for the DNA end. The CDR3 has 18 amino acids. From germline, CDR1 is MGHRA and CDR2 YSYEKL. Here the CDR3 reads CASSPPEPNYRGPYEQYF. The CDR3 nucleotides read TGCGCCAGCAGCCCGCCAGAACCCAATTACAGGGGACCCTACGAGCAGTACTTC.